The rows below give T cell receptor beta chains drawn from one sample of a study of neurological immune-mediated disorders. MiXCR was run by TCRdb on the 5' RACE reads, yielding one entry per CDR3 protein. The table records approximately 36,000 distinct CDR3 sequences, 12% to 15% of them present only once. Sequencing input: PBMCs. The receptors stem from a woman in her forties or fifties with HTLV-1-associated myelopathy (HAM/TSP). CDR3s include the opening cysteine and the closing phenylalanine or tryptophan. A D gene is named only where the DNA matches it firmly. Expanded clones are given a class, and other clones once, few, many or no size at all.

>TRBV28|many|TRBJ2-1|NA
TGTGCCAGCAACCGGGGGCGCGACAATGAGCAGTTCTTC
CASNRGRDNEQFF
>TRBV19|few|TRBJ1-4|NA
TGTGCCACCAACCATCGGGCCTATAATGAAAAACTGTTTTTT
CATNHRAYNEKLFF
>TRBV11-2|many|TRBJ1-1|NA
TGTGCCAGCAGCGCTAGACAGGTGAACACTGAAGCTTTCTTT
CASSARQVNTEAFF
>TRBV4-3|many|TRBJ1-2|NA
TGCGCCAGCAGCCAAGATCTGGTTAACTATGGCTACACCTTC
CASSQDLVNYGYTF
>TRBV20-1|many|TRBJ1-6|NA
TGCAGTGCCCCCGCGGTGAGCTCCTATAATTCACCCCTCCACTTT
CSAPAVSSYNSPLHF
>TRBV24-1|many|TRBJ1-2|TRBD1
TGTGCCACCAGTGGACAGGGGGGACTTGACTATGGCTACACCTTC
CATSGQGGLDYGYTF
>TRBV5-1|NA|TRBJ1-1|NA
TGCGCCAGCAGTTTAGACAGCATGAACACTGAAGCTTTCTTT
CASSLDSMNTEAFF
>TRBV18|few|TRBJ1-5|NA
TGTGCCAGCTCACCATCGGAAGCTCGAGGGAATCAGCCCCAGCATTTT
CASSPSEARGNQPQHF
>TRBV6-5|NA|TRBJ1-4|TRBD1
TGTGCCAGCAGCCCGCTTACAGGGGACGGAAAACTGTTTTTT
CASSPLTGDGKLFF
>TRBV4-3|many|TRBJ1-4|TRBD1
TGCGCCAGCAGCCAAGCCAAACCAACAGGGGGCGAAGAAAAACTGTTTTTT
CASSQAKPTGGEEKLFF
>TRBV5-4|NA|TRBJ2-2|NA
TGTGCCAGCAGCGAGGGGCGGGACACCCGTTCCGCTCACACCGGGGAGCTGTTTTTT
CASSEGRDTRSAHTGELFF
>TRBV29-1|NA|TRBJ1-1|NA
TGCAGCGTTTCCAGGGCGAAAACTGAAGCTTTCTTT
CSVSRAKTEAFF
>TRBV6-1|many|TRBJ1-5|TRBD1
TGTGCCAGCAGTTCCGGGACAGGGGGCTTGCAGCCCCAGCATTTT
CASSSGTGGLQPQHF
>TRBV7-6|many|TRBJ1-4|TRBD1
TGTGCCAGCAGCCAGGGGGGTGGGAGGACTAATGAAAAACTGTTTTTT
CASSQGGGRTNEKLFF
>TRBV20-1|many|TRBJ2-7|NA
TGCAGTGCTAGTTCTGGCAGGGAAGACGAGCAGTACTTC
CSASSGREDEQYF
>TRBV5-6|NA|TRBJ1-1|NA
TGTGCCAGCAGCTTGGCCAACCGGGGTCGGGACACTGAAGCTTTCTTT
CASSLANRGRDTEAFF
>TRBV6-2/TRBV6-3|many|TRBJ2-2|TRBD2
TGTGCCAGCAGTCGTCATAGCGGGGGGTCGGTCGCGAACACCGGGGAGCTGTTTTTT
CASSRHSGGSVANTGELFF
>TRBV10-3|many|TRBJ1-2|NA
TGTGCCATCAGTGACAGGCCCCAGGCTAGGGGCGGCTACACCTTC
CAISDRPQARGGYTF
>TRBV2|few|TRBJ1-6|TRBD1
TGTGCCAGCAGGCAAGACGGGACAGGGGATTCACCCCTCCACTTT
CASRQDGTGDSPLHF
>TRBV10-3|many|TRBJ1-3|NA
TGTGCCATCAGTGGACAACAGGGCTCCTCTGGAAACACCATATATTTT
CAISGQQGSSGNTIYF
>TRBV7-3|many|TRBJ2-2|TRBD1
TGTGCCAGCAGCCAGGCACAGGGGAAGAACGGGGAGCTGTTTTTT
CASSQAQGKNGELFF
>TRBV14|many|TRBJ2-1|TRBD1
TGTGCCAGCAGCCACCGGGTCCGGGACAGGGTGTACAATGAGCAGTTCTTC
CASSHRVRDRVYNEQFF
>TRBV6-6|many|TRBJ2-5|NA
TGTGCCAGCAGTGTCCTTCGGGGCAGCCAAGAGACCCAGTACTTC
CASSVLRGSQETQYF
>TRBV10-3|NA|TRBJ1-5|NA
TGTGCTAACAGTGAGTCGAAAGCCAGGGGTAGCAATCAGCCCCAGCATTTT
CANSESKARGSNQPQHF
>TRBV5-1|many|TRBJ2-1|NA
TGCGCCAGCAGCTTGGGGGTTATCGGCTCCTACAATGAGCAGTTCTTC
CASSLGVIGSYNEQFF
>TRBV9|many|TRBJ2-2|NA
TGTGCCAGCAGCTTTCTAGAGGGGGTGAACACCGGGGAGCTGTTTTTT
CASSFLEGVNTGELFF
>TRBV20-1|many|TRBJ2-5|TRBD2
TGCAGTGCTTGGAGCGGGGCCGGAGAGACCCAGTACTTC
CSAWSGAGETQYF
>TRBV5-1|NA|TRBJ2-5|NA
TGCGCCAGCAGCTTGTGGGGGGGCCTAGAGACCCAGTACTTC
CASSLWGGLETQYF
>TRBV4-3|many|TRBJ1-5|NA
TGCGCCAGCAGCCAAGAGGTGAAGGGCAATCAGCCCCAGCATTTT
CASSQEVKGNQPQHF
>TRBV9|many|TRBJ1-5|NA
TGTGCCAGCAGCCCAGACAGTCATAGCAATCAGCCCCAGCATTTT
CASSPDSHSNQPQHF
>TRBV7-2|few|TRBJ2-2|NA
TGTGCCAGCAGCTTGGGTGATGCGGGGAACACCGGGGAGCTGTTTTTT
CASSLGDAGNTGELFF
>TRBV29-1|many|TRBJ2-2|NA
TGCAGCGTTTCAGGGGCCGGGGAGCTGTTTTTT
CSVSGAGELFF
>TRBV3-1|many|TRBJ1-5|NA
TGTGCCAGCAGCGCCACAGGTTTCAATCAGCCCCAGCATTTT
CASSATGFNQPQHF
>TRBV20-1|many|TRBJ2-6|NA
TGCAGTGCTAGGTCGCAGGGGACCGGGGCCAACGTCCTGACTTTC
CSARSQGTGANVLTF
>TRBV3-1|many|TRBJ2-2|TRBD2
TGTGCCAGCAGCCATCTACTAGCGGGGGCCCTGAACACCGGGGAGCTGTTTTTT
CASSHLLAGALNTGELFF
>TRBV2|NA|TRBJ2-1|NA
TGTGCCAGCAGGGGGCGCAGGAGCTCCTACAATGAGCAGTTCTTC
CASRGRRSSYNEQFF
>TRBV27|many|TRBJ1-5|NA
TGTGCCAGCAGTACAGTACTTAATCAGCCCCAGCATTTT
CASSTVLNQPQHF